One sample yielded the 23 T cell receptor beta chains listed below, sequenced in a study of blood T cell repertoires in COVID-19. Some clones are missing from TCRdb's copy, which holds only in-frame ones; the method was immunoSEQ multiplex PCR. The sample carries fewer than 500,000 clones, about 90% recorded once. Sequencing was done on a sample of PBMCs or T cells enriched from blood (not recorded which). The receptors here all came from a man in his thirties or forties who had recovered from COVID-19.

J is TRBJ2-6 and V is TRBV5-1, with 7 bases lining up with TRBD2. Trimming cost V 0 bases and J 0 bases; bases outside gene matches: 6. The CDR3 consists of 18 residues. Per the germline V gene, CDR1 is SGHRS and CDR2 is YFSETQ. The CDR3 sequence: CASSLASGDSSGANVLTF. DNA of the CDR3: TGCGCCAGCAGCTTGGCAAGCGGGGATAGCTCTGGGGCCAACGTCCTGACTTTC.

The V and J genes are TRBV4-2 and TRBJ2-7; D might be TRBD2 (6 bases). Trimming removed 2 bases from V and 5 bases from J, with 13 bases in between. Germline V gene lookup returns CDR1 LGHNA and CDR2 YNFKEQ. The CDR3 length is 14 residues. CDR3 nucleotide sequence: TGTGCCAGCAGCCAAACCGGGGGACTCAACGAGCAGTACTTC. Translating gives CASSQTGGLNEQYF.

The chain carries TRBV5-1 and TRBJ1-2, with 9 bases lining up with TRBD1. The CDR3 consists of 15 residues. V was clipped by 4 bases and J by 2 bases; unmatched bases: 6. Germline V gene lookup returns CDR1 SGHRS and CDR2 YFSETQ. The CDR3 sequence is CASSERGQGNYGYTF. Here the CDR3 DNA reads TGCGCCAGCAGCGAAAGAGGACAGGGGAACTATGGCTACACCTTC. The variable domain in full, completed from reference TRBV5-1 and TRBJ1-2, reads KAGVTQTPRYLIKTRGQQVTLSCSPISGHRSVSWYQQTPGQGLQFLFEYFSETQRNKGNFPGRFSGRQFSNSRSEMNVSTLELGDSALYLCASSERGQGNYGYTFGSGTRLTVV.

The chain combines TRBV4-3 with TRBJ1-1; TRBD1 matches 12 bases. The CDR3 is 16 residues long. The V gene end was trimmed by 1 base and the J gene end by 6 bases; junction bases not matched to a gene: 6. The germline V gene encodes CDR1 LGHNA and CDR2 YSLEER. This CDR3 is CASSQGVGQGAPEAFF. The CDR3 DNA follows: TGCGCCAGCAGCCAAGGAGTGGGACAGGGGGCCCCTGAAGCTTTCTTT.

This sequence joins TRBV2 and TRBJ1-2; 8 nucleotides agree with TRBD1. From germline, CDR1 is SNHLY and CDR2 FYNNEI. V was clipped by 8 bases and J by 6 bases; unmatched bases: 11. This CDR3 contains 14 residues. The CDR3: CASSQGAGLDGYTF. As DNA, the CDR3 is TGTGCCAGCTCCCAGGGGGCCGGCTTGGATGGCTACACCTTC.

As for this clone: Other DNA sequences in the sample encode the same CDR3. The chain uses TRBV5-1 and TRBJ1-2; D is unclear. The CDR3 totals 13 residues. Trimming took 0 bases from V and 6 from J, leaving 9 bases between them. Germline-derived CDR1 and CDR2 are SGHRS and YFSETQ. This chain's CDR3 is CASSLGREDGYTF. The CDR3 coding sequence is TGCGCCAGCAGCTTGGGAAGGGAGGATGGCTACACCTTC.

The rearrangement links TRBV29-1 to TRBJ2-1; 11 nucleotides agree with TRBD2. After removal of 4 bases from V and 10 bases from J, the junction contained 3 bases not matched to a gene. The CDR3 extends over 12 amino acids. CDR1 and CDR2 from the germline V gene are SQVTM and ANQGSEA. The chain's CDR3 is CSVVAGGREQFF. The CDR3 DNA reads TGCAGCGTTGTAGCGGGGGGGCGCGAGCAGTTCTTC.

CDR3 protein: CASRAGEAFF. The CDR3 DNA is TGTGCCAGCAGGGCAGGGGAAGCTTTCTTT. V and J are TRBV6-5 and TRBJ1-1; a weak D match, TRBD1 (5 bases). The CDR3 extends over 10 amino acids. V was clipped by 6 bases and J by 8 bases, with 7 bases between them. Germline CDR1 MNHEY, CDR2 SVGAGI.

The chain employs TRBV10-3 and TRBJ2-3; TRBD2 aligns across 8 bases. The CDR3 sequence is 14 residues long. J gave up 2 bases and V 4 bases, and 2 bases lay outside the gene matches. CDR1 ENHRY and CDR2 SYGVKD come from the germline V gene. The CDR3 DNA sequence: TGTGCCATCAGTGCAGCGGGGGCCACAGATACGCAGTATTTT. Translated: CAISAAGATDTQYF.

The CDR3 reads CASMGQGAGTEAFF. The CDR3 coding sequence is TGTGCCAGCATGGGACAGGGGGCCGGCACTGAAGCTTTCTTT. The rearrangement joins TRBV5-5 to TRBJ1-1; 12 nucleotides align to TRBD1. The junction had 4 bases not matched to a gene; V was cut back by 6 bases and J by 4 bases. Per the germline V gene, CDR1 is SGHKS and CDR2 is YYEKEE (reference sequence). This CDR3 region has 14 residues.

DNA for the CDR3: TGTGCCAGCAGCCAAGTACGAGGGGGTGCTTTCTTT. Protein product: CASSQVRGGAFF. The chain joins TRBV14 to TRBJ1-1, with D perhaps matching TRBD1 (6 bases). V was clipped by 1 base and J by 11 bases, with 11 bases between them. The germline gives CDR1 SGHDN, CDR2 FVKESK. CDR3 size: 12 residues.

The V gene is TRBV10-1, the J gene TRBJ2-2, with no clear D. Germline V lookup: CDR1 WNHNN, CDR2 SYGVQD (reference sequence). This CDR3 is 15 amino acids long. V dropped 3 bases and J dropped 2 bases, with 10 bases sitting between them. CDR3 protein: CASSDQSLNTGELFF. CDR3 bases: TGCGCCAGCAGTGACCAAAGTCTAAACACCGGGGAGCTGTTTTTT.

V gene TRBV5-4 combines with J gene TRBJ1-5, with unresolved D. CDR1 and CDR2 from the germline V gene are SGHNT and YYREEE (reference sequence). V was pared by 0 bases and J by 3 bases, with 4 bases between. CDR3 length equals 13 residues. The CDR3 spells CASSLDINQPQHF. CDR3 in DNA: TGTGCCAGCAGCTTGGACATCAATCAGCCCCAGCATTTT. The entire variable domain, with the rest obtained from reference TRBV5-4 and TRBJ1-5, is as follows: ETGVTQSPTHLIKTRGQQVTLRCSSQSGHNTVSWYQQALGQGPQFIFQYYREEENGRGNFPPRFSGLQFPNYSSELNVNALELDDSALYLCASSLDINQPQHFGDGTRLSIL.

The chain has TRBV2 and TRBJ1-4; 7 bases map to TRBD1. Germline loops: CDR1 SNHLY, CDR2 FYNNEI. This CDR3 comprises 17 residues. Unmatched junction bases numbered 7, after V lost 1 base and J lost 2 bases. The CDR3 is CASSEEGRGTTNEKLFF. The CDR3 DNA is TGTGCCAGCAGTGAAGAAGGCAGGGGGACGACTAATGAAAAACTGTTTTTT.

The chain employs TRBV4-2 and TRBJ2-3; D is perhaps TRBD1 (8 bases). Germline V lookup: CDR1 LGHNA, CDR2 YNFKEQ. The V and J ends lost 3 bases and 7 bases respectively, with 20 bases between them. The length of the CDR3 is 16 residues. The CDR3 loop reads CASSQNRGGDWNTQYF. The CDR3 DNA is TGTGCCAGCAGCCAGAACAGGGGGGGGGATTGGAATACGCAGTATTTT.

The gene calls are TRBV14 and TRBJ2-7; 7 bases are shared with TRBD1. V was clipped by 2 bases and J by 3 bases; unmatched bases: 4. This CDR3 is built from 14 residues. CDR1 is SGHDN and CDR2 is FVKESK in the germline V gene. Written as DNA, the CDR3 is TGTGCCAGCAGCCAACGGGACAGTAACTACGAGCAGTACTTC. Its protein is CASSQRDSNYEQYF.

The rearrangement links TRBV6-2 or TRBV6-3 to TRBJ1-2; 7 bases match TRBD1. Germline loops: CDR1 MNHEY, CDR2 SVGEGT. CDR3 length equals 13 residues. After removal of 5 bases from V and 6 bases from J, the junction contained 6 bases not matched to a gene. The DNA for the CDR3 is TGTGCCAGCAGTCCGACAGGGTACGATGGCTACACCTTC. Encoded protein: CASSPTGYDGYTF.

The genes are TRBV19 and TRBJ1-1; D is ambiguous. The CDR3 is 13 residues long. V was clipped by 7 bases and J by 1 base, with 10 bases between them. Germline V lookup: CDR1 LNHDA, CDR2 SQIVND (reference sequence). The CDR3 DNA is TGTGCCAGTATTAGCGGGTGGAACACTGAAGCTTTCTTT. Its protein is CASISGWNTEAFF.

This sequence joins TRBV9 and TRBJ2-1; 12 nucleotides match TRBD2. CDR1 SGDLS and CDR2 YYNGEE come from the germline V gene. With V trimmed by 1 base and J by 7 bases, 6 bases remained unmatched. The CDR3 loop spans 16 amino acids. The CDR3 DNA reads as TGTGCCAGCAGCGTACCTCTAGCGGGGGGGTTGAATGAGCAGTTCTTC. Its protein product is CASSVPLAGGLNEQFF.

This sequence joins TRBV6-5 and TRBJ1-4; perhaps TRBD1 as D (5 bases). Germline V lookup: CDR1 MNHEY, CDR2 SVGAGI. Trimming stripped 7 bases from V and 4 bases from J, with 13 bases between. There are 14 residues in the CDR3. CDR3 sequence: CASNLDSLNEKLFF. CDR3 sequence (DNA): TGTGCCAGCAACCTAGACAGCCTTAATGAAAAACTGTTTTTT.

The chain combines TRBV18 with TRBJ2-1; TRBD1 agrees at 7 bases. Per the germline V gene, CDR1 is KGHSH and CDR2 is LQKENI. With V trimmed by 2 bases and J by 7 bases, 8 bases remained unmatched. The CDR3 is made up of 15 amino acids. The CDR3 coding sequence is TGTGCCAGCTCACCAGGACAGGAAAAGAGGAATGAGCAGTTCTTC. This gives the protein CASSPGQEKRNEQFF.

This rearrangement joins TRBV6-5 to TRBJ1-2; perhaps TRBD1 as D (6 bases). Germline CDR1 reads MNHEY; CDR2 reads SVGAGI. V shed 7 bases and J shed 7 bases, with 22 bases lying between them. This CDR3 has 15 residues. The CDR3 DNA sequence: TGTGCCAGCACGGTGGGGGCCTCCCCTGGCCGTGGCTACACCTTC. Translation: CASTVGASPGRGYTF.

The chain has TRBV5-1 and TRBJ1-2; no clear D. V lost 3 bases and J lost 5, with 17 bases in between. CDR1 is SGHRS and CDR2 is YFSETQ in the germline V gene. CDR3 length: 15 amino acids. The CDR3 is CASSSRTPREYGYTF. CDR3 DNA sequence: TGCGCCAGCAGCTCGAGGACCCCCCGGGAATATGGCTACACCTTC.